These 21 T cell receptor beta chains originate from one sample sequenced in a study of blood T cells in healthy people across ages. The use of a sample-barcoded 5' primer and a J-beta primer mix characterized a second PCR of roughly 6 to 11 cycles. Via MiXCR, TCRdb re-called the 5' RACE reads, giving one row per CDR3 protein. Among roughly 1,500,000 distinct CDR3 sequences listed, 35% to 45% were seen once. The specimen was blood. Receptors originate from a woman between 18 and 30 years old in good health.

In its sample, this clonotype was seen a few times. J is TRBJ2-3 and V is TRBV27; 8 bases are a match to TRBD1. Looked up from germline, CDR1 is MNHEY and CDR2 is SMNVEV (reference sequence). Trimming cost V 6 bases and J 2 bases; bases outside gene matches: 10. The CDR3 consists of 16 residues. The CDR3, as DNA: TGTGCCAGCAGGCTGGCCGACAGGGGTTACACAGATACGCAGTATTTT. Residues: CASRLADRGYTDTQYF.

This clonotype was seen a few times. The chain is built from TRBV5-1 and TRBJ2-3, with TRBD2 identical over 7 bases. J lost 2 bases, V lost 1 base, and 7 bases had no gene match. The length of the CDR3 is 16 residues. Germline CDR1 reads SGHRS; CDR2 reads YFSETQ. CDR3 coding DNA: TGCGCCAGCAGCTTGAGGGCTAGCGGCCCCACAGATACGCAGTATTTT. It is translated as CASSLRASGPTDTQYF.

This rearrangement joins TRBV6-6 to TRBJ2-7; the D call may be TRBD1 or TRBD2 (5 bases each). V lost 6 bases, J lost 0 bases, and 18 bases lay in between. Germline loops: CDR1 MNHNY, CDR2 SVGAGI (reference sequence). The CDR3 sequence is 16 residues long. CDR3 loop: CASRQPGRGVSYEQYF. DNA for the CDR3: TGTGCCAGCAGACAACCGGGACGGGGAGTCTCCTACGAGCAGTACTTC.

V is TRBV11-2 and J is TRBJ2-7, with 7 bases aligning to TRBD2. The CDR3 totals 16 residues. V shed 3 bases, J shed 3 bases, and the junction held 11 bases outside the gene matches. Germline CDR1 is SGHAT and CDR2 is FQNNGV. CDR3 residues: CASSFVGGKRDYEQYF. Here the CDR3 DNA reads TGTGCCAGCAGCTTTGTCGGAGGGAAGCGGGACTACGAGCAGTACTTC.

This clonotype showed up just a few times. The chain employs TRBV7-2 and TRBJ1-6, with D hard to call. V was cut by 5 bases and J by 4 bases, with 18 bases left in between. This CDR3 has 17 residues. From germline, CDR1 is SGHTA and CDR2 FQGNSA. CDR3 protein: CASSRGEATRYNSPLHF. Written as DNA, the CDR3 is TGTGCCAGCAGCCGGGGAGAGGCAACCCGTTATAATTCACCCCTCCACTTT.

This clonotype has only a few counts. The chain employs TRBV6-1 and TRBJ2-1; the match to TRBD2 covers 14 bases. Looked up from germline, CDR1 is MNHNS and CDR2 is SASEGT. This CDR3 has 20 amino acids. J was trimmed by 0 bases and V by 6 bases; bases with no gene match: 13. The CDR3 sequence is CASRATSGRALLSSYNEQFF. CDR3 nucleotides: TGTGCCAGCAGAGCGACTAGCGGGAGGGCTCTGTTGAGCTCCTACAATGAGCAGTTCTTC.

The rearrangement links TRBV4-1 to TRBJ1-1; D not certain. The CDR3 has 11 residues. Germline assignment: CDR1 MGHRA and CDR2 YSYEKL. The V gene lost 3 bases and the J gene lost 9 bases, with 8 bases spanning the gap. CDR3 loop: CASSQGRKAFF. Here the CDR3 DNA reads TGCGCCAGCAGCCAGGGCAGGAAAGCTTTCTTT.

The rearrangement uses TRBV6-6 and TRBJ2-1; 13 bases are shared with TRBD2. This CDR3 is built from 17 residues. V gave up 4 bases and J gave up 8 bases; unmatched junction bases: 11. Germline V gene lookup returns CDR1 MNHNY and CDR2 SVGAGI (reference sequence). The CDR3: CASSSRTGTSGIYEQFF. The DNA of the CDR3 is TGTGCCAGCAGTTCTAGGACCGGGACTAGCGGGATATATGAGCAGTTCTTC.

V and J are TRBV12-3 or TRBV12-4 and TRBJ2-3, with TRBD2 identical over 9 bases. This CDR3 contains 18 residues. The V and J ends lost 1 base and 0 bases, in that order; junction bases with no gene match: 8. The CDR3 protein is CASSLVAGAPGSTDTQYF. CDR3 in DNA: TGTGCCAGCAGTTTAGTAGCGGGAGCGCCCGGAAGCACAGATACGCAGTATTTT.

The rearrangement uses TRBV6-2 or TRBV6-3 and TRBJ2-7, with 7 bases aligning to TRBD1. The CDR3 runs to 15 residues. J was trimmed by 2 bases and V by 0 bases; bases with no gene match: 4. Germline loops: CDR1 MNHEY, CDR2 SVGEGT. CDR3 sequence: CASSYSGTVPYEQYF. The CDR3 nucleotides read TGTGCCAGCAGTTACTCAGGGACAGTGCCCTACGAGCAGTACTTC.

This rearrangement joins TRBV4-2 to TRBJ2-3; the D gene is possibly TRBD2 (5 bases). Per germline, CDR1 LGHNA and CDR2 YNFKEQ. Trimming left V 5 bases short and J 2 bases short, with 8 bases between. There are 13 residues in the CDR3. CDR3 region: CASSSTTTDTQYF. The CDR3 DNA follows: TGTGCCAGCAGCTCGACTACCACAGATACGCAGTATTTT.

The V and J genes are TRBV5-4 and TRBJ1-2; the match to TRBD1 covers 7 bases. Trimming took 4 bases from V and 8 from J; bases not matched to a gene: 14. The CDR3 spans 15 residues. Germline V gives CDR1 SGHNT, CDR2 YYREEE (reference sequence). CDR3 sequence reads: CASSRLGTAAWGYTF. The CDR3 DNA is TGTGCCAGCAGCCGGTTGGGGACAGCGGCTTGGGGCTACACCTTC.

This chain links TRBV7-2 with TRBJ2-1; 7 nucleotides line up with TRBD1. V dropped 6 bases and J dropped 7; count of bases not matched to a gene: 9. The CDR3 extends over 14 amino acids. CDR1 SGHTA and CDR2 FQGNSA come from the germline V gene. Here the CDR3 reads CASSLWTGGNEQFF. The CDR3 coding sequence is TGTGCCAGCAGTTTATGGACAGGTGGAAATGAGCAGTTCTTC. Using reference TRBV7-2 and TRBJ2-1 for the parts outside the CDR3, the full variable domain is GAGVSQSPSNKVTEKGKDVELRCDPISGHTALYWYRQSLGQGLEFLIYFQGNSAPDKSGLPSDRFSAERTGGSVSTLTIQRTQQEDSAVYLCASSLWTGGNEQFFGPGTRLTVL.

This clonotype has just a few counts. The chain is built from TRBV27 and TRBJ2-1; perhaps TRBD2 as D (5 bases). The germline V and J ends were trimmed by 8 bases and 8 bases, with 13 bases remaining between them. Germline CDR1 MNHEY, CDR2 SMNVEV (reference sequence). The CDR3 extends over 12 amino acids. CDR3 amino acids: CASSLRGHEQFF. The CDR3 region has the DNA TGTGCCAGCTCCCTCCGGGGTCATGAGCAGTTCTTC.

V usage is TRBV6-1 and J usage is TRBJ1-2, with TRBD1 matching over 9 bases. CDR3 length equals 16 residues. Losses at the gene ends were 3 bases for V and 3 bases for J; bases not matched to a gene: 8. Germline CDR1 is MNHNS and CDR2 is SASEGT. The chain's CDR3 is CASSDPSGTGHYGYTF. The CDR3 nucleotides read TGTGCCAGCAGTGACCCCTCCGGGACAGGGCACTATGGCTACACCTTC.

This clonotype was detected a few times. The chain has TRBV20-1 and TRBJ2-3, with TRBD2 matching 12 bases. V lost 3 bases, J lost 4 bases, and 5 bases stayed unmatched. This CDR3 region has 15 residues. Germline V gene data show CDR1 as DFQATT and CDR2 as SNEGSKA (reference sequence). CDR3 amino acids: CSASTSGGTADTQYF. The CDR3 DNA is TGCAGTGCTAGCACTAGCGGGGGGACGGCAGATACGCAGTATTTT.

This clonotype was picked up a small number of times. The J gene is TRBJ2-3, the V gene TRBV20-1; TRBD2 matches 11 bases. Germline CDR1 is DFQATT and CDR2 is SNEGSKA (reference sequence). V dropped 3 bases and J dropped 5; count of bases not matched to a gene: 7. The CDR3 is 15 amino acids. The CDR3 nucleotides are TGCAGTGCTAGGGGTAGCGGGAGGGGGGTAGATACGCAGTATTTT. Its protein product is CSARGSGRGVDTQYF.

This chain connects TRBV6-5 to TRBJ1-4, with 9 bases lining up with TRBD1. Looked up from germline, CDR1 is MNHEY and CDR2 is SVGAGI. The CDR3 loop spans 12 amino acids. CDR3 loop: CAEGQGCEKLFF. For the CDR3, the DNA is TGTGCTGAAGGACAGGGGTGTGAAAAACTGTTTTTT.

This clonotype was found a few times. The CDR3 is CASSRPDAFYGYTF. In nucleotides, the CDR3 is TGTGCCAGCAGCCGCCCGGACGCTTTCTATGGCTACACCTTC. The J gene is TRBJ1-2, the V gene TRBV16; D remains ambiguous. The CDR3 length is 14 residues. The V gene lost 4 bases and the J gene lost 4 bases, with 13 bases spanning the gap. Germline lookup yields CDR1 KGHSY and CDR2 FQNENV.

The rearrangement joins TRBV27 to TRBJ1-2; the D is unclear. Germline V gene lookup returns CDR1 MNHEY and CDR2 SMNVEV (reference sequence). This CDR3 contains 15 residues. Trimming took off 6 bases at V and 0 bases at J, with 14 bases between the two ends. In DNA, the CDR3 is TGTGCCAGCAGGAAGGAGGCGGGAGCTAACTATGGCTACACCTTC. The encoded protein is CASRKEAGANYGYTF.

The CDR3 DNA sequence: TGCAGTGCTAGGCCCCTAGCGGGAGGATGGGCAGATACGCAGTATTTT. Translating it yields CSARPLAGGWADTQYF. The chain recombines TRBV20-1 with TRBJ2-3; 11 positions match TRBD2. Trimming cost V 3 bases and J 4 bases; bases outside gene matches: 9. This CDR3 contains 16 residues. Germline loops: CDR1 DFQATT, CDR2 SNEGSKA (reference sequence).